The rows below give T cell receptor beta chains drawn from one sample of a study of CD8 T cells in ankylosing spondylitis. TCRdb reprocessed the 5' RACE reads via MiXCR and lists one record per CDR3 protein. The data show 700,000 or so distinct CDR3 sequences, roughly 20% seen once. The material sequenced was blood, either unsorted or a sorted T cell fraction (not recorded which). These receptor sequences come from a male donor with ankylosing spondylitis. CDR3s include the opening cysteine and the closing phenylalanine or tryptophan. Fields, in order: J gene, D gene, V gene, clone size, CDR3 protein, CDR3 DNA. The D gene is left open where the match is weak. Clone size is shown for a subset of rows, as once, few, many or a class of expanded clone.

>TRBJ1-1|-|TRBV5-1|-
CASSLSKDTEAFF
TGCGCCAGCAGCTTGAGTAAAGACACTGAAGCTTTCTTT
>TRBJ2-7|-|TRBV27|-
CASSFAGTDYEQYF
TGTGCCAGCAGTTTTGCCGGGACTGACTACGAGCAGTACTTC
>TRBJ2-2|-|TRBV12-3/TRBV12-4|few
CASSQGSATGELFF
TGTGCCAGCAGCCAGGGGTCAGCCACCGGGGAGCTGTTTTTT
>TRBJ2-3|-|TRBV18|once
CASSPRAGLLSTDTQYF
TGTGCCAGCTCACCACGGGCGGGGCTGTTGAGCACAGATACGCAGTATTTT
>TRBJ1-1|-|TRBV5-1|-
CASSLSWGDEAFF
TGCGCCAGCAGCTTGAGTTGGGGGGACGAAGCTTTCTTT
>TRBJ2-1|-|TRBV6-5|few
CASSYSSAGAVNEQFF
TGTGCCAGCAGTTACTCGAGCGCGGGGGCGGTCAATGAGCAGTTCTTC
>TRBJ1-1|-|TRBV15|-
CATSRVMNTEAFF
TGTGCCACCAGCAGAGTCATGAACACTGAAGCTTTCTTT
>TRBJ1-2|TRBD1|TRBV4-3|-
CASSQELGRDSLNYGYTF
TGCGCCAGCAGCCAAGAATTGGGACGGGACAGCCTTAACTATGGCTACACCTTC
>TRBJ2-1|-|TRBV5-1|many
CASTLQFRAVSYNEQFF
TGCGCCAGCACTCTCCAGTTTCGGGCGGTCTCCTACAATGAGCAGTTCTTC
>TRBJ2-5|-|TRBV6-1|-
CASSLLQGETQYF
TGTGCCAGCAGTCTCCTTCAGGGTGAGACCCAGTACTTC
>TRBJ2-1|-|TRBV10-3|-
CAISVVGGSSYNEQFF
TGTGCCATCAGTGTTGTTGGCGGTAGCTCCTACAATGAGCAGTTCTTC
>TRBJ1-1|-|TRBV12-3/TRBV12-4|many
CASSPQIGDGAFF
TGTGCCAGCAGTCCTCAAATCGGGGATGGGGCTTTCTTT
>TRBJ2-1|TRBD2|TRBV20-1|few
CSAQSGASGNNEQFF
TGCAGTGCGCAGTCCGGGGCTAGCGGTAACAATGAGCAGTTCTTC
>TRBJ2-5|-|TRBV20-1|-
CSASRETGETQYF
TGCAGTGCTAGCAGGGAAACCGGGGAGACCCAGTACTTC
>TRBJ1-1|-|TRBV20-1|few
CSARELNRNTEAFF
TGCAGTGCTAGAGAGTTGAACAGGAACACTGAAGCTTTCTTT
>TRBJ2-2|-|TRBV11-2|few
CASSFTREPTGELFF
TGTGCCAGCAGCTTTACCAGGGAGCCCACCGGGGAGCTGTTTTTT
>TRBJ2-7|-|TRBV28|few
CASSSLSGGPPYEQYF
TGTGCCAGCAGTTCCCTAAGCGGAGGCCCCCCCTACGAGCAGTACTTC
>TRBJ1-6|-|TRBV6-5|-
CASSYGQINSPLHF
TGTGCCAGCAGTTACGGGCAGATTAATTCACCCCTCCACTTT
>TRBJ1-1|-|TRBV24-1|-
CATSDSSAYPSTEAFF
TGTGCCACCAGTGATTCTTCGGCCTACCCCTCCACTGAAGCTTTCTTT
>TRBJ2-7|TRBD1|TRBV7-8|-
CASSGSNRGQSYEQYF
TGTGCCAGCAGCGGCTCAAACAGGGGGCAGTCCTACGAGCAGTACTTC
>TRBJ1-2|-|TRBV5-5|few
CASSEQQGRVGYTF
TGTGCCAGCAGCGAGCAACAGGGTCGGGTGGGCTACACCTTC
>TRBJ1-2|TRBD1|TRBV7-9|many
CASSRTGNDYGYTF
TGTGCCAGCTCTAGGACAGGAAACGACTATGGCTACACCTTC
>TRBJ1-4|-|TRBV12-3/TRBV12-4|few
CASSLGVGKDEKLFF
TGTGCCAGCAGTTTGGGCGTGGGGAAGGATGAAAAACTGTTTTTT
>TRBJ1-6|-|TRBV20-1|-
CSARIPRYNSPLHF
TGCAGTGCTAGGATCCCCCGCTATAATTCACCCCTCCACTTT
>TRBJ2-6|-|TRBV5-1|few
CASSPRGINSGANVLTF
TGCGCCAGCAGCCCCCGTGGCATCAACTCTGGGGCCAACGTCCTGACTTTC
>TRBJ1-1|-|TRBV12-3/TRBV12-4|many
CASRIPRTEAFF
TGTGCCAGCAGAATACCCCGTACTGAAGCTTTCTTT
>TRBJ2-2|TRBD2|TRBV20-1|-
CSARREGLAGELFF
TGCAGTGCAAGGCGGGAGGGCCTGGCCGGGGAGCTGTTTTTT
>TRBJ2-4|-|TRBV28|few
CASSLERLAKNIQYF
TGTGCCAGCAGTTTAGAGAGACTAGCCAAAAACATTCAGTACTTC
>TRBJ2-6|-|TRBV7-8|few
CASRKQVSGANVLTF
TGTGCCAGCCGGAAACAGGTCTCTGGGGCCAACGTCCTGACTTTC
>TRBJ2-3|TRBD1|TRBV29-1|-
CSVIDRGDTDTQYF
TGCAGCGTTATCGACAGGGGAGACACAGATACGCAGTATTTT
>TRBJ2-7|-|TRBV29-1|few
CSVEVLGYEQYF
TGCAGCGTTGAAGTGTTGGGCTACGAGCAGTACTTC
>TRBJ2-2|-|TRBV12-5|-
CASVETDPHHTGELFF
TGTGCTAGTGTTGAGACAGACCCCCACCACACCGGGGAGCTGTTTTTT
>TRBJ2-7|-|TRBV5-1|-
CASSSWTSSYEQYF
TGCGCCAGCAGCTCCTGGACGTCCTCCTACGAGCAGTACTTC
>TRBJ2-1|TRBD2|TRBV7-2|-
CASSGTSANEQFF
TGTGCCAGCAGCGGGACTAGCGCCAATGAGCAGTTCTTC
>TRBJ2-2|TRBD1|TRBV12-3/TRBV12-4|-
CASSLKGQGRPGELFF
TGTGCCAGCAGTTTAAAGGGACAGGGGCGTCCCGGGGAGCTGTTTTTT
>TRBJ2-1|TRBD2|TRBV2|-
CASKGGANEQFF
TGTGCCAGCAAGGGAGGGGCCAATGAGCAGTTCTTC
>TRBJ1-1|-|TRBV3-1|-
CASSQARRGQAFF
TGTGCCAGCAGCCAAGCCCGCCGGGGCCAAGCTTTCTTT
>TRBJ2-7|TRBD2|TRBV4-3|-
CASSPSRPGLAAYEQYF
TGCGCCAGCAGCCCGTCCCGCCCGGGACTAGCGGCCTACGAGCAGTACTTC
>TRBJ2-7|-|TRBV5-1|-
CASAGGHSPDEQYF
TGCGCCTCCGCCGGGGGCCACAGTCCCGACGAGCAGTACTTC
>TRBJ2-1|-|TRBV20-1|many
CSALQSGPGNEQFF
TGCAGTGCCCTCCAATCGGGGCCGGGGAATGAGCAGTTCTTC
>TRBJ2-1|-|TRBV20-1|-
CSARDNQGNPYNEQFF
TGCAGTGCTAGAGATAATCAGGGAAACCCATACAATGAGCAGTTCTTC
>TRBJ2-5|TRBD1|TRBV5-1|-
CASSLGTDRVSQETQYF
TGCGCCAGCAGCTTAGGTACGGACAGGGTGAGCCAAGAGACCCAGTACTTC
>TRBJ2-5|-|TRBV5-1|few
CASSLLPVTQIQETQYF
TGCGCCAGCAGCTTGCTCCCCGTGACTCAGATTCAAGAGACCCAGTACTTC
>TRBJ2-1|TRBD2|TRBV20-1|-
CSARLTSGSPPFF
TGCAGTGCTAGACTGACTAGCGGGAGCCCCCCGTTCTTC
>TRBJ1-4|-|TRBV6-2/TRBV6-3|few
CASSYDSGSSEEKLFF
TGTGCCAGCAGTTACGATTCCGGGTCCTCCGAAGAAAAACTGTTTTTT
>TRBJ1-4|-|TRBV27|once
CASSSLRAREKLFF
TGTGCCAGCAGTTCCCTGAGGGCGAGGGAAAAACTGTTTTTT
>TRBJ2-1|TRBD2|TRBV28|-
CASSPWTSGASYNEQFF
TGTGCCAGCAGTCCCTGGACTAGCGGGGCCTCCTACAATGAGCAGTTCTTC
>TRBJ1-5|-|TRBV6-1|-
CASSVVRGNQPQHF
TGTGCCAGCAGTGTCGTTCGGGGCAATCAGCCCCAGCATTTT
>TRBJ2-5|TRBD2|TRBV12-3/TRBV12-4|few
CALTRWHNGTRLQETQYF
TGTGCCCTCACAAGGTGGCACAACGGGACTAGACTCCAAGAGACCCAGTACTTC
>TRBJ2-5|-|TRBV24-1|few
CATSDLGRTDQETQYF
TGTGCCACCAGTGATTTAGGTAGGACAGACCAAGAGACCCAGTACTTC
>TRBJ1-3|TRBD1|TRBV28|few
CASRTDRAGNTIYF
TGTGCCAGCAGAACTGACAGGGCTGGAAACACCATATATTTT
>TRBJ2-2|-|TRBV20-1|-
CSAGVPGTHTGELFF
TGCAGTGCTGGGGTACCCGGGACTCACACCGGGGAGCTGTTTTTT
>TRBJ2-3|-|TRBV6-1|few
CASSEQARRDTQYF
TGTGCCAGCAGTGAACAGGCACGAAGGGATACGCAGTATTTT
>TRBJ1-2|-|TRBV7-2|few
CASSPRTGGLTHYGYTF
TGTGCCAGCAGCCCAAGGACCGGGGGGCTAACCCACTATGGCTACACCTTC
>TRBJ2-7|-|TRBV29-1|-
CSVVGTRTETYEQYF
TGCAGCGTTGTAGGAACCAGGACGGAGACCTACGAGCAGTACTTC